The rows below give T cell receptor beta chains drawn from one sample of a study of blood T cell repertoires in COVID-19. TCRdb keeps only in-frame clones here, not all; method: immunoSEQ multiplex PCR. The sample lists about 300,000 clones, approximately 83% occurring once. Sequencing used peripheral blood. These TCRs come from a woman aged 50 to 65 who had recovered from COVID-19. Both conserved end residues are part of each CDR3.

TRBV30,CAWEGLAGPSACYEQYF
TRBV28,CASIGVRSTEAFF
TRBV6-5,CASSQGKSGETQYF
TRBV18,CASSPGTGDGGSNQPQHF
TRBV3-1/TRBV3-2,CASRSPGLNYGYTF
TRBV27,CASSPRTGTPAHQPQHF
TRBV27,CASSLSRQATTEAFF
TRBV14,CASSQESTGLRAGGYTF
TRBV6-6,CASSSSGGASYEQYF
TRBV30,CAWSKGFGETQYF
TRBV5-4,CASSRNTGELFF
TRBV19,CATRQGYGYTF
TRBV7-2,CASSFPRHNEQFF
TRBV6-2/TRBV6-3,CASSYASEQYF